The 14 T cell receptor beta chains below come from one sample, sequenced in a study of a mutant IDH1 vaccine in newly diagnosed glioma. This table comes from immunoSEQ multiplex PCR, and its TCRdb copy is limited to in-frame clones, with some not included. The profile shows 30,000 to 35,000 clones, around 89% of them singletons. Specified time point: week 11, during vaccination. Doses of 300 ug of mutant IDH1 20-mer peptide were given with topical imiquimod. Antigens of these TCRs are unknown. The sequenced sample was PBMCs, obtained from a glioma patient whose treatment included an IDH1 peptide vaccine. These receptors were collected from a man aged 18 to 30 with glioma.

The chain employs TRBV5-6 and TRBJ1-2; no firm D call. V was clipped by 1 base and J by 0 bases, with 13 bases between them. CDR1 and CDR2 from the germline V gene are SGHDT and YYEEEE. The CDR3 is 16 amino acids. CDR3 loop: CASSLPLERTNYGYTF. CDR3 in DNA: TGTGCCAGCAGCTTGCCTCTGGAACGCACTAACTATGGCTACACCTTC.

The J gene is TRBJ1-1, the V gene TRBV6-1, with D perhaps matching TRBD1 (5 bases). Trimming left V 4 bases short and J 2 bases short, with 11 bases between. The germline V gene encodes CDR1 MNHNS and CDR2 SASEGT. The CDR3 is made up of 14 amino acids. The CDR3 is CASSVPRVNTEAFF. The CDR3 nucleotides are TGTGCCAGCAGTGTCCCCAGGGTCAACACTGAAGCTTTCTTT.

The CDR3 DNA reads as TGCAGTGCTAGCAGGGAGCAGTACTTC. Translating gives CSASREQYF. The chain uses TRBV20-1 and TRBJ2-7; no clear D gene. The CDR3 spans 9 residues. V was shortened by 3 bases and J by 7 bases, with 4 bases between the two germline ends. CDR1 and CDR2 from the germline V gene are DFQATT and SNEGSKA (reference sequence).

The chain uses TRBV2 and TRBJ1-2; 10 bases map to TRBD1. The CDR3 is 12 amino acids. Trimming cost V 7 bases and J 8 bases; bases outside gene matches: 4. CDR1 and CDR2 from the germline V gene are SNHLY and FYNNEI. CDR3 DNA: TGTGCCAGCACCCGGGACAGGGGCGGCTACACCTTC. Residues: CASTRDRGGYTF.

On this clone itself: Additional DNA sequences in this sample encode the identical CDR3. The chain uses TRBV18 and TRBJ1-5; D is uncertain. This CDR3 region has 12 residues. Per germline, CDR1 KGHSH and CDR2 LQKENI. V was cut by 2 bases and J by 4 bases, with 3 bases left in between. As DNA, the CDR3 is TGTGCCAGCTCACCAGGGAATCAGCCCCAGCATTTT. Amino acids: CASSPGNQPQHF. Drawing the rest from reference TRBV18 and TRBJ1-5, the complete variable domain is NAGVMQNPRHLVRRRGQEARLRCSPMKGHSHVYWYRQLPEEGLKFMVYLQKENIIDESGMPKERFSAEFPKEGPSILRIQQVVRGDSAAYFCASSPGNQPQHFGDGTRLSIL.

This chain connects TRBV30 to TRBJ1-2; D gene ambiguous. The CDR3 is made up of 11 amino acids. CDR1 and CDR2 (germline): GTSNPN, SVGIG (reference sequence). The CDR3 coding sequence is TGTCTCGGCCTAATTAACTATGGCTACACCTTC. Protein sequence: CLGLINYGYTF.

This chain joins TRBV4-3 and TRBJ2-7, with TRBD2 identical over 8 bases. Germline V gene sequence: CDR1 LGHNA, CDR2 YSLEER. CDR3 length: 17 residues. Trimming cost V 0 bases and J 5 bases; bases outside gene matches: 12. CDR3 DNA sequence: TGCGCCAGCAGCCAAGATTGGGCTAGCGGGCGAGGCAACGAGCAGTACTTC. Its protein is CASSQDWASGRGNEQYF.

The rearrangement uses TRBV18 and TRBJ2-7; D is possibly TRBD2 (6 bases). This CDR3 comprises 13 residues. The V end was cut by 3 bases, the J end by 5 bases, with 11 bases between. Germline CDR1 is KGHSH and CDR2 is LQKENI. CDR3 coding DNA: TGTGCCAGCTCACCTCAGGAGGGAGACGAGCAGTACTTC. This sequence encodes CASSPQEGDEQYF.

V usage is TRBV7-9 and J usage is TRBJ1-1; 9 nucleotides line up with TRBD1. The length of the CDR3 is 14 residues. The V and J ends lost 8 bases and 5 bases, in that order; junction bases with no gene match: 9. CDR1 is SEHNR, CDR2 FQNEAQ, per germline (reference sequence). CDR3: CASGATGTGTEAFF. The DNA for the CDR3 is TGTGCCAGCGGGGCGACAGGGACAGGGACTGAAGCTTTCTTT.

The rearrangement joins TRBV7-8 to TRBJ1-2; perhaps TRBD1 as D (5 bases). Germline lookup yields CDR1 SGHVS and CDR2 FQNEAQ. The CDR3 is 15 residues long. Trimming shortened V by 4 bases and J by 3 bases, and 15 bases separated the two germline ends. The chain's CDR3 is CASSSALGDHYGYTF. DNA of the CDR3: TGTGCCAGCAGCTCAGCTCTCGGGGACCACTATGGCTACACCTTC. Based on the CDR3 plus reference TRBV7-8 and TRBJ1-2, the full variable domain is GAGVSQSPRYKVAKRGQDVALRCDPISGHVSLFWYQQALGQGPEFLTYFQNEAQLDKSGLPSDRFFAERPEGSVSTLKIQRTQQEDSAVYLCASSSALGDHYGYTFGSGTRLTVV.

This clone is a singleton in its sample. The chain links TRBV2 to TRBJ1-1; the match to TRBD1 covers 7 bases. With V trimmed by 7 bases and J by 4 bases, 6 bases remained unmatched. From germline, CDR1 is SNHLY and CDR2 FYNNEI. CDR3 length equals 13 residues. CDR3 DNA sequence: TGTGCCAGCATTCCAGACAGGGCCACTGAAGCTTTCTTT. Translating gives CASIPDRATEAFF.

The chain employs TRBV5-5 and TRBJ2-7; no reliable D call. V lost 2 bases and J 2 bases, leaving 11 bases between the germline ends. The CDR3 sequence is 14 residues long. The germline V gene encodes CDR1 SGHKS and CDR2 YYEKEE (reference sequence). CDR3 residues: CASSLVQITYEQYF. CDR3 nucleotides: TGTGCCAGCAGCTTAGTACAGATAACCTACGAGCAGTACTTC.

The CDR3 protein is CASSQGRRTLYEQYF. The CDR3 bases are TGTGCCAGCAGCCAGGGCAGACGCACACTCTACGAGCAGTACTTC. The chain combines TRBV7-2 with TRBJ2-7; D is perhaps TRBD1 (5 bases). The V end was cut by 5 bases, the J end by 3 bases, with 17 bases between. Germline V gives CDR1 SGHTA, CDR2 FQGNSA. This CDR3 is built from 15 residues.

This clone was seen a few times. This chain links TRBV5-1 with TRBJ2-1; no reliable D call. CDR3 length: 13 residues. Germline-derived CDR1 and CDR2 are SGHRS and YFSETQ. Between the trimmed V and J ends, which lost 4 bases and 5 bases, there was a span of 10 bases. This chain's CDR3 is CASSTSGHNEQFF. The CDR3 nucleotides read TGCGCCAGCAGCACCTCGGGCCACAATGAGCAGTTCTTC. Drawing the rest from reference TRBV5-1 and TRBJ2-1, the complete variable domain is KAGVTQTPRYLIKTRGQQVTLSCSPISGHRSVSWYQQTPGQGLQFLFEYFSETQRNKGNFPGRFSGRQFSNSRSEMNVSTLELGDSALYLCASSTSGHNEQFFGPGTRLTVL.